This entry features one T cell receptor beta chain sequence. The sample originates from a study of CD8 T cells in Susac syndrome. Random hexamers primed reverse transcription of about 0.45 to 1 ug RNA. Amplification of TCR beta CDR3 across 54 Vbeta and 13 Jbeta was performed with immunoSEQ multiplex PCR. MiXCR, run by TCRdb on the immunoSEQ multiplex PCR reads, gives a single entry per CDR3 protein. The sample gives approximately 220,000 distinct CDR3 sequences, roughly 90% of which show up once; about 0.12% is in the top ten. TEMRA cells underwent FACS enrichment and CD8+ and CD4+ T cells underwent negative isolation. V lost 5 bases and J lost 6; bases outside the gene matches: 10. Germline assignment: CDR1 SGHNT and CDR2 YENEEA. The CDR3 sequence is 15 residues long.

The sample consisted of CD8+ T cells from PBMCs. This sequence was found in a human donor with multiple sclerosis. The rearrangement joins TRBV11-3 to TRBJ2-1; 7 bases align to TRBD2. This CDR3 is CASSTRLAEINEQFF. The CDR3 DNA follows: TGTGCCAGCAGCACCAGACTAGCAGAGATCAATGAGCAGTTCTTC.